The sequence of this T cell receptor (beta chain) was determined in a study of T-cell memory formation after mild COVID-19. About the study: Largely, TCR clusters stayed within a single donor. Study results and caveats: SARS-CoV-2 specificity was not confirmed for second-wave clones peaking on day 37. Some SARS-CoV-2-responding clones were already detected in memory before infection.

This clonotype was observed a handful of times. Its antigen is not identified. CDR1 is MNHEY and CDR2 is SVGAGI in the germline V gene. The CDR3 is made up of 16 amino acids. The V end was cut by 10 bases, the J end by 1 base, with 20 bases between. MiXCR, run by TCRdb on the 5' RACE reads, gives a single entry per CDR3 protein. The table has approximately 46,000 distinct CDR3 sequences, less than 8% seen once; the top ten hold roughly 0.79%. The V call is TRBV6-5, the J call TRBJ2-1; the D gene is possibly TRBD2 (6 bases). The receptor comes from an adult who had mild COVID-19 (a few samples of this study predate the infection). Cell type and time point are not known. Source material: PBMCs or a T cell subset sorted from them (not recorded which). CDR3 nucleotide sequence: TGTGCCACGCGCCGCCGGTGGGCGGGGTCCTACAATGAGCAGTTCTTC. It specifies CATRRRWAGSYNEQFF.